The entry below gives a single T cell receptor (beta chain) sequence along with its context. The data were taken from a study of CD8+CD57+ T cells in acquired aplastic anemia. Trimming left V 2 bases short and J 2 bases short, with 10 bases between. The CDR3 consists of 13 residues. Germline assignment: CDR1 DFQATT and CDR2 SNEGSKA (reference sequence). Genomic DNA, the template, was used for profiling of the TCR beta VDJ and CDR3. From the reads, TCRdb called clonotypes with MiXCR, one entry per CDR3 protein. The top ten clones hold approximately 22% of a sample with 33,000 or so distinct CDR3 sequences, more than 75% of them seen once.

The chain combines TRBV20-1 with TRBJ2-7; D is unclear. The origin of this receptor is a human donor in good health, serving as a control. Sequenced input: sorted CD4+, CD8+, or CD8+CD57+ T cells (not recorded which) from PBMCs. In DNA, the CDR3 is TGCAGTGCTAGACCGCAGCGCACCTACGAGCAGTACTTC. It encodes CSARPQRTYEQYF.